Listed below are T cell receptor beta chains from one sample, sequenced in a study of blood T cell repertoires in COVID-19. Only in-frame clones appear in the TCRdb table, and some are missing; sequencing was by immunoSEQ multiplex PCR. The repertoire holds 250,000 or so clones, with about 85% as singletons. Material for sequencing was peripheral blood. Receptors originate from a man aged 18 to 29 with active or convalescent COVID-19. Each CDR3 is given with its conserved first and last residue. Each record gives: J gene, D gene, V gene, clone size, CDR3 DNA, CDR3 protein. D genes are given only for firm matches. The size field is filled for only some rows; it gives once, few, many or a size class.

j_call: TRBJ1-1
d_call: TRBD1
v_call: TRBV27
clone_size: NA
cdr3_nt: TGTGCCAGCAGTTTATTATACAGGGGGGAGGACACTGAAGCTTTCTTT
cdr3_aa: CASSLLYRGEDTEAFF

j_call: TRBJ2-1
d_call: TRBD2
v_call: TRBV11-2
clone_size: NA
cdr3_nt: TGTGCCAGCAGCCCGAATCCCCGGGGGGGCCTCAATGAGCAGTTCTTC
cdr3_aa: CASSPNPRGGLNEQFF

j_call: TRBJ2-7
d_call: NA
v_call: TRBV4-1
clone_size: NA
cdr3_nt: TGCGCCAGCAGCCAAGCTACAGGGTGGTACGAGCAGTACTTC
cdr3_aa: CASSQATGWYEQYF

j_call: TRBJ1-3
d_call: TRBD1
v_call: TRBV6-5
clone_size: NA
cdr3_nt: TGTGCCAGCAGTTACGGACAGGGGACAGGAAACACCATATATTTT
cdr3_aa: CASSYGQGTGNTIYF

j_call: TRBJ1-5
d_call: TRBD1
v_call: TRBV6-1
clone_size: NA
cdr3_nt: TGTGCCAGCAGTGAAACACGGACAGGGATGAGTCAGCCCCAGCATTTT
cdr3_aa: CASSETRTGMSQPQHF

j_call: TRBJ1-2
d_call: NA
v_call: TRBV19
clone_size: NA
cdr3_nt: TGTGCCAGTAGAAATCGGGGGTACTACACCTTC
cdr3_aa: CASRNRGYYTF

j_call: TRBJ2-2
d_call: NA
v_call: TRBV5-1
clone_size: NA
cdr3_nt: TGCGCCAGCAGCCAGGTAACAGGGAACACCGGGGAGCTGTTTTTT
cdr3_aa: CASSQVTGNTGELFF

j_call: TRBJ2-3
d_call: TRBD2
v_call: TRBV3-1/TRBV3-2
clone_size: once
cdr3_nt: TGTGCCAGCAGCCTAGGACTAGCCGGGACAGATACGCAGTATTTT
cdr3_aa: CASSLGLAGTDTQYF

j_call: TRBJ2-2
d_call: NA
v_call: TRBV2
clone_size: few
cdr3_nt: TGTGCCAGCATCCCCCAGGGCACCGGGGAGCTGTTTTTT
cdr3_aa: CASIPQGTGELFF

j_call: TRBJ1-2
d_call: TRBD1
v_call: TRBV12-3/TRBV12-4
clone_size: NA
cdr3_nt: TGTGCCAGCACCCGAGGGGGCGCGACGGGCTACACCTTC
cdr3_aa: CASTRGGATGYTF

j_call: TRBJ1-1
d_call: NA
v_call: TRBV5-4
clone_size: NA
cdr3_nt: TGTGCCAGCAGCTCGAACCCCGGCACTGAAGCTTTCTTT
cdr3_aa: CASSSNPGTEAFF

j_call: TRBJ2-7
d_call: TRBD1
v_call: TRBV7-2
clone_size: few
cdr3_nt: TGTGCCAGCAGCTCGCGGACAGGGGGCTACGAGCAGTACTTC
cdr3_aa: CASSSRTGGYEQYF

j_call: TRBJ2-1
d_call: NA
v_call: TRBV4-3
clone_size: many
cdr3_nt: TGCGCCAGCAGCCAATACCCCGGGAATGAGCAGTTCTTC
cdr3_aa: CASSQYPGNEQFF

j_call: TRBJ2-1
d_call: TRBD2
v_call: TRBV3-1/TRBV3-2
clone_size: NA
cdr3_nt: TGTGCCAGCAGCCTCTGGACTAGCGGGGGTTCCTACAATGAGCAGTTCTTC
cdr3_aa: CASSLWTSGGSYNEQFF

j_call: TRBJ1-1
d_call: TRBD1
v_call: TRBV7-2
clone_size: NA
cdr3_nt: TGTGCCAGCAGCCCTAGGGCGGACAGGACTAACACTGAAGCTTTCTTT
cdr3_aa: CASSPRADRTNTEAFF

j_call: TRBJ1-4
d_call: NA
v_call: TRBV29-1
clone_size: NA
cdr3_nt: TGCAGCGTCCGGGTTGCCACAACTAATGAAAAACTGTTTTTT
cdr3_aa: CSVRVATTNEKLFF

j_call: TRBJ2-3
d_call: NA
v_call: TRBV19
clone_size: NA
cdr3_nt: TGTGCCAGTAGTCCACGGGGAGATACGCAGTATTTT
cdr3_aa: CASSPRGDTQYF

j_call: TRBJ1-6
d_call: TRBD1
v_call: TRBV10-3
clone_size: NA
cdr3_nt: TGTGCCACCCAGGGACAGATAAATTCACCCCTCCACTTT
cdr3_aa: CATQGQINSPLHF

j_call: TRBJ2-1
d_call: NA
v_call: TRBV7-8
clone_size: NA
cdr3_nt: TGTGCCAGCAGCTTAGGGCCAGGGGGGTACAATGAGCAGTTCTTC
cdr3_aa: CASSLGPGGYNEQFF

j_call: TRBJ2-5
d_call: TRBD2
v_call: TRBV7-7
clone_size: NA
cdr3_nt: TGTGCCAGCAGCTTAGTAGCGGGGGGGCCTCAGACCCAGTACTTC
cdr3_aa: CASSLVAGGPQTQYF